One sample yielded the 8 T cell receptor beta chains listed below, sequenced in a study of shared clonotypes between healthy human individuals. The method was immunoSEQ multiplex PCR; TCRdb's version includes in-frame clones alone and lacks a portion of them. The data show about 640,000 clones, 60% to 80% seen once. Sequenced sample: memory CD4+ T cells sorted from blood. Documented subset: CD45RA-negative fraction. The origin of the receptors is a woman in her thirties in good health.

In DNA, the CDR3 is TGTGCCAGCAGCTTATCGGGTATCTCTGGAAACACCATATATTTT. It specifies CASSLSGISGNTIYF. The chain recombines TRBV7-9 with TRBJ1-3; D gene uncertain. This CDR3 has 15 amino acids. Germline V gene data show CDR1 as SEHNR and CDR2 as FQNEAQ (reference sequence). Trimming removed 2 bases at V and 0 bases at J, with 8 bases between.

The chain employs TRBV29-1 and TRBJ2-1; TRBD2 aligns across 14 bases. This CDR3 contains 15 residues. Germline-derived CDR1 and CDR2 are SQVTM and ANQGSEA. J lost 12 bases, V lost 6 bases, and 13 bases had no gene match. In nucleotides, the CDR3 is TGCAGCGTCGAGGGTACGGGACTAGCGGGAGACAGGCAGTTCTTC. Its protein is CSVEGTGLAGDRQFF.

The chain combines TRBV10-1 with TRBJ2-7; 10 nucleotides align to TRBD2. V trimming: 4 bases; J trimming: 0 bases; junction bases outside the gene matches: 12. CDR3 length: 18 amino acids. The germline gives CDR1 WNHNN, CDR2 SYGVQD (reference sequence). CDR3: CASSGHRTSGISSYEQYF. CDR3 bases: TGCGCCAGCAGTGGCCACCGGACTAGCGGTATAAGCTCCTACGAGCAGTACTTC.

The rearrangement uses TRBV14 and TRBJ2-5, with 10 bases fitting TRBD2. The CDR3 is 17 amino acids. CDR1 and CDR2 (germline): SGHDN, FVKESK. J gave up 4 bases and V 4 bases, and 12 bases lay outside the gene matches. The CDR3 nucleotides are TGTGCCAGCAGCCCACAGGGGAGGCTAGCGGGAGCAGAGACCCAGTACTTC. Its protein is CASSPQGRLAGAETQYF.

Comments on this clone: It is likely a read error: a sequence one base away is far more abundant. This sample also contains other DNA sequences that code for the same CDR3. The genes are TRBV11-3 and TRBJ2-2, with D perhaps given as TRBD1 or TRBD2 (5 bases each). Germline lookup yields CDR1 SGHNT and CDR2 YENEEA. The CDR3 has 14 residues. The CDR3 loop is CASSLKGNTGELFF. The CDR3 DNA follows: TGTGCCAGCAGCTTAAAGGGGAACACCGGGGAACTGTTTTTT.

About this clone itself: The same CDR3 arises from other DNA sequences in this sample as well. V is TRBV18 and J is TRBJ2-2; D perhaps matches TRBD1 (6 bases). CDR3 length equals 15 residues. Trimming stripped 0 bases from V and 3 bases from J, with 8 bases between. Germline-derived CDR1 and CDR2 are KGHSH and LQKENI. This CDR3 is CASSPPGGDTGELFF. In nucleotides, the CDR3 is TGTGCCAGCTCACCACCAGGGGGAGACACCGGGGAGCTGTTTTTT.

The CDR3 is CASSQASNTGELFF. The CDR3 coding sequence is TGTGCCAGCAGTCAGGCCTCGAACACCGGGGAGCTGTTTTTT. J is TRBJ2-2 and V is TRBV2; the D is unclear. From germline, CDR1 is SNHLY and CDR2 FYNNEI. The CDR3 contains 14 residues. Trimming left V 5 bases short and J 0 bases short, with 7 bases between.

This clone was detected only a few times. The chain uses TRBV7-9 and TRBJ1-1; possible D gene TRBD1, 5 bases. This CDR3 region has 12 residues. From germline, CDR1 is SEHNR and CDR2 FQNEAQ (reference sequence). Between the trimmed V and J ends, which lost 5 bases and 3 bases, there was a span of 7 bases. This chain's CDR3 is CASSKQDTEAFF. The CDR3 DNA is TGTGCCAGCAGCAAACAGGACACTGAAGCTTTCTTT.